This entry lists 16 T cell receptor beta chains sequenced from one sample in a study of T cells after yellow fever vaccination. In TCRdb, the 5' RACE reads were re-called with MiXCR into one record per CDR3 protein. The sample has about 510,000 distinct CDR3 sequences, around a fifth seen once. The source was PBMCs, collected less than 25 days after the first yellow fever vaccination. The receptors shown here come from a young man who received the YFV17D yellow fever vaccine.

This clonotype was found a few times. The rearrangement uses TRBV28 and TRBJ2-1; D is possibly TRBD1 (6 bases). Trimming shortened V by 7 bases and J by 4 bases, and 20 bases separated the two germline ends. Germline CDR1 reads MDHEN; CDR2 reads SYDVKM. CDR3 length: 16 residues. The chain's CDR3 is CASTSKVGTRYNEQFF. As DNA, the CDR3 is TGTGCCAGCACCTCGAAGGTGGGGACAAGATACAATGAGCAGTTCTTC.

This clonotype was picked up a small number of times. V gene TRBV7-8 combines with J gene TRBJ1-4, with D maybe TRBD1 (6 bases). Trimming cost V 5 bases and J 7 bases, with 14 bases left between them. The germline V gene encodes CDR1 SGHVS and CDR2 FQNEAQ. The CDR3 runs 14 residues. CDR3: CASSPRGLGEKLFF. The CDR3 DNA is TGTGCCAGCAGCCCCAGGGGTCTCGGTGAAAAACTGTTTTTT.

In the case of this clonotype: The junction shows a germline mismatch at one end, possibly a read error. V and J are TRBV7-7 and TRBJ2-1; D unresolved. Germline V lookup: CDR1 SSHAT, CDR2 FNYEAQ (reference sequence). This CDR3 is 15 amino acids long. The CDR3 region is CASSRSYGPNNEQFF. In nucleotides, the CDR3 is TGTGCTAGCAGCCGTAGCTATGGACCCAACAATGAGCAGTTCTTC.

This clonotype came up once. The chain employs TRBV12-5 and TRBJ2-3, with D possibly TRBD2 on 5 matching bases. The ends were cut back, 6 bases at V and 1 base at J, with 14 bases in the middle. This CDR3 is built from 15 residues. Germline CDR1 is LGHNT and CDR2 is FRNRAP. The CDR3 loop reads CASGPTWGGTDTQYF. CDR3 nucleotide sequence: TGTGCTAGTGGCCCTACCTGGGGAGGCACAGATACGCAGTATTTT.

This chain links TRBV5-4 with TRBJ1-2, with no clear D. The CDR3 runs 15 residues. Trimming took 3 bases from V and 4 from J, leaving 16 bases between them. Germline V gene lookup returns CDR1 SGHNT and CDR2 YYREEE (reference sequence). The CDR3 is CASSSWLGGVYGYTF. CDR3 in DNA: TGTGCCAGCAGCTCCTGGTTAGGCGGGGTCTATGGCTACACCTTC.

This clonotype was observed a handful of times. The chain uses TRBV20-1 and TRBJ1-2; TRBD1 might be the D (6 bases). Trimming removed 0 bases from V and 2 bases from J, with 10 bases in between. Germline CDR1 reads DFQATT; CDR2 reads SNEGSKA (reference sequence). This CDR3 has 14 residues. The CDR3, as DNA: TGCAGTGCTAGAGATCCCCAGGGGAACTATGGCTACACCTTC. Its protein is CSARDPQGNYGYTF.

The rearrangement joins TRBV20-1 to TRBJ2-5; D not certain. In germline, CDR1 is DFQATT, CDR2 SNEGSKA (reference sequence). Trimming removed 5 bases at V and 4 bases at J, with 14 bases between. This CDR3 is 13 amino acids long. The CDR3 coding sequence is TGCAGTGCTCTGACCCCCTCCCCAGAGACCCAGTACTTC. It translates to CSALTPSPETQYF.

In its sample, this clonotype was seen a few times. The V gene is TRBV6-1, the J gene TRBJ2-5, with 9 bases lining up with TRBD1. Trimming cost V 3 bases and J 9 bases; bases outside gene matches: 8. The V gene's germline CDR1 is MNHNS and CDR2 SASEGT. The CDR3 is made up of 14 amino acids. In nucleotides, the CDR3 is TGTGCCAGCAGTGACGGCCCCGGGACAGGGCCCCAGTACTTC. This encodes CASSDGPGTGPQYF.

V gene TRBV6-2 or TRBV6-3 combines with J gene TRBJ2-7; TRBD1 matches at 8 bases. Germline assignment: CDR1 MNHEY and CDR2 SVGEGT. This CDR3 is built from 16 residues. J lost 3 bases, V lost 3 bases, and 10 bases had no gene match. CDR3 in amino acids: CASSYQGARFLYEQYF. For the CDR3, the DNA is TGTGCCAGCAGTTATCAGGGGGCGCGTTTCCTCTACGAGCAGTACTTC.

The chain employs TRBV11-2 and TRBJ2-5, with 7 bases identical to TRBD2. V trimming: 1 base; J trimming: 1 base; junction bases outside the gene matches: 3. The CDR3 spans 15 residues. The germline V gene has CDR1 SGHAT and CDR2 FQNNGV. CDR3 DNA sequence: TGTGCCAGCAGCTTAGGGGCGGGGGTCCAAGAGACCCAGTACTTC. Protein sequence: CASSLGAGVQETQYF.

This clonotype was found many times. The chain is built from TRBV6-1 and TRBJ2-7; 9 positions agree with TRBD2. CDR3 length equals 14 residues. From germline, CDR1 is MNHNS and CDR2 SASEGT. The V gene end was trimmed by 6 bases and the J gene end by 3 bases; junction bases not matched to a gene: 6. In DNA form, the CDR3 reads TGTGCCAGCAGCCTCTCGCGGGGGGGCTACGAGCAGTACTTC. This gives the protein CASSLSRGGYEQYF.

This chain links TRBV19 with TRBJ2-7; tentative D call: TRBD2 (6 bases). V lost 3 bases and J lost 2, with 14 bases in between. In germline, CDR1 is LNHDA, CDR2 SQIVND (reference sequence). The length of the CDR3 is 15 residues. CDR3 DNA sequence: TGTGCCAGTAGTATGGAGGGGAGTTCTGCCTACGAGCAGTACTTC. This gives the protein CASSMEGSSAYEQYF.

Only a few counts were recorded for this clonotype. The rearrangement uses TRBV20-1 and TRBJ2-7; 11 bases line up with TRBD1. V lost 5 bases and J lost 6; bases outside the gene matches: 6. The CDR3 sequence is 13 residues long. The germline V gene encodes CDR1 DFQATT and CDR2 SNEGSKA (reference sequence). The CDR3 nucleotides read TGCAGTGCTTACAGGACAGGGGGCGGCGAGCAGTACTTC. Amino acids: CSAYRTGGGEQYF.

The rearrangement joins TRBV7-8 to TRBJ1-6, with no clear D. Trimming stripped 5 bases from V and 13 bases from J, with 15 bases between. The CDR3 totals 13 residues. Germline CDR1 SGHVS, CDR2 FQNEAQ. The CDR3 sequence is CASSQLFVAPLHF. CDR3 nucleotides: TGTGCCAGCAGCCAGCTATTCGTTGCGCCCCTCCACTTT.

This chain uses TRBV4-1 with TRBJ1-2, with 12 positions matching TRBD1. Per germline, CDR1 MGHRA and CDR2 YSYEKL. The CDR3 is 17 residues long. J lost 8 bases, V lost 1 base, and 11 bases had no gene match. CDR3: CASSQVGMGQGAGGYTF. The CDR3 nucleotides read TGCGCCAGCAGCCAAGTGGGGATGGGACAGGGGGCGGGGGGCTACACCTTC.

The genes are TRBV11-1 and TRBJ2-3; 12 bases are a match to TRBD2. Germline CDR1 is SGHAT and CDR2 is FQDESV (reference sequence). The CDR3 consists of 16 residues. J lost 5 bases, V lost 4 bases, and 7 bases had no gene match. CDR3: CASSSHLAGGLDTQYF. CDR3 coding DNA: TGTGCCAGCAGCTCTCACCTAGCGGGGGGGTTAGATACGCAGTATTTT.